Presented here are 32 T cell receptor beta chains from one specimen sequenced in a study of a mutant IDH1 vaccine in newly diagnosed glioma. Time point: week 47, end of study. What each vaccine dose contained was 300 ug of mutant IDH1 20-mer peptide, accompanied by topical imiquimod. Their recognized antigens are unknown. Sequenced by immunoSEQ multiplex PCR; TCRdb stores in-frame clones only, minus some. The sample consists of fewer than 55,000 clones, less than 65% of them appearing once. The source material was peripheral blood mononuclear cells (PBMCs), sampled from a glioma patient whose treatment included an IDH1 peptide vaccine. These receptors were taken from a man aged 35-49 years with glioma. Some clones in this sample may be carry-over from other donors' samples.

The chain joins TRBV2 to TRBJ1-5; a possible D gene is TRBD1 (5 bases). The germline V gene has CDR1 SNHLY and CDR2 FYNNEI. The CDR3 totals 14 residues. Trimming left V 6 bases short and J 5 bases short, with 14 bases between. CDR3 coding DNA: TGTGCCAGCAGGGGGGACGCCGCGTATCAGCCCCAGCATTTT. It codes for CASRGDAAYQPQHF.

J is TRBJ2-5 and V is TRBV27, with 8 bases aligning to TRBD1. Germline-derived CDR1 and CDR2 are MNHEY and SMNVEV (reference sequence). V lost 5 bases to trimming and J lost 6 bases; unmatched junction nucleotides: 5. The CDR3 length is 13 residues. The CDR3 is CASSTGQGKTQYF. The CDR3 nucleotides read TGTGCCAGCAGTACCGGACAGGGCAAGACCCAGTACTTC.

This clone was counted between two and nine times. The chain has TRBV29-1 and TRBJ2-5; D call uncertain. Germline V gives CDR1 SQVTM, CDR2 ANQGSEA. The V and J ends lost 7 bases and 1 base respectively, with 10 bases between them. The CDR3 covers 12 residues. CDR3 region: CSGGRTQETQYF. CDR3 DNA sequence: TGCAGCGGTGGACGGACCCAAGAGACCCAGTACTTC.

The chain carries TRBV7-9 and TRBJ2-5; maybe TRBD1 (6 bases). Germline values: CDR1 SEHNR, CDR2 FQNEAQ (reference sequence). V dropped 2 bases and J dropped 5 bases, with 12 bases sitting between them. The CDR3 covers 14 residues. This CDR3 is CASSLSVGGETQYF. The CDR3 nucleotides are TGTGCCAGCAGCTTATCGGTAGGGGGTGAGACCCAGTACTTC.

This clone was seen a handful of times. The chain has TRBV19 and TRBJ1-4; TRBD1 might be the D (5 bases). V shed 6 bases and J shed 7 bases, with 21 bases lying between them. The CDR3 sequence is 16 residues long. The germline gives CDR1 LNHDA, CDR2 SQIVND (reference sequence). The DNA for the CDR3 is TGTGCCAGTAGCCACTCTTTAGGGGATTGGCGTGAAAAACTGTTTTTT. Amino acids: CASSHSLGDWREKLFF.

J is TRBJ2-7 and V is TRBV10-3; 11 bases align to TRBD2. The germline CDR1 and CDR2 sequences are ENHRY and SYGVKD. J lost 4 bases, V lost 6 bases, and 5 bases had no gene match. The CDR3 loop spans 14 amino acids. The CDR3 spells CAISSLAGEYEQYF. The DNA for the CDR3 is TGTGCCATCAGCTCACTAGCGGGGGAGTACGAGCAGTACTTC.

The chain carries TRBV25-1 and TRBJ2-4; 11 bases are shared with TRBD1. V lost 6 bases, J lost 5 bases, and 12 bases stayed unmatched. Per the germline V gene, CDR1 is MGHDK and CDR2 is SYGVNS. CDR3 length: 17 amino acids. CDR3 region: CASRIRYPGQGENIQYF. CDR3 bases: TGTGCCAGCAGAATCCGATACCCGGGACAGGGGGAAAACATTCAGTACTTC.

This clone was observed once. This sequence joins TRBV4-1 and TRBJ2-5; D is uncertain. The V end lost 3 bases, the J end lost 1 base, and 9 bases lay between the germline ends. This CDR3 has 14 amino acids. Germline CDR1 MGHRA, CDR2 YSYEKL. The CDR3 bases are TGCGCCAGCAGCCACCCCGACTTCCAAGAGACCCAGTACTTC. Amino acid sequence: CASSHPDFQETQYF.

J is TRBJ1-2 and V is TRBV13; D possibly corresponds to TRBD1 (6 bases). V was trimmed by 1 base and J by 5 bases, leaving 11 bases between them. Germline V gives CDR1 PRHDT, CDR2 FYEKMQ (reference sequence). This CDR3 comprises 14 residues. For the CDR3, the DNA is TGTGCCAGCAGCTTAGATGGGGGCAATTATGGCTACACCTTC. It yields the protein CASSLDGGNYGYTF.

The rearrangement uses TRBV28 and TRBJ2-7; 10 bases match TRBD2. Germline CDR1 and CDR2: MDHEN and SYDVKM. The CDR3 contains 16 residues. The V segment lost 3 bases and the J segment 3 bases; nucleotides outside the gene matches: 8. The CDR3 loop reads CASSFPLAGDDYEQYF. The CDR3 region has the DNA TGTGCCAGCAGTTTTCCTCTAGCGGGGGATGACTACGAGCAGTACTTC.

The rearrangement uses TRBV5-4 and TRBJ2-4; the D gene is possibly TRBD1 (5 bases). Trimming pared 3 bases from V and 6 bases from J, leaving 16 bases between. Per germline, CDR1 SGHNT and CDR2 YYREEE (reference sequence). This CDR3 comprises 15 residues. This CDR3 is CASSSQGRMGNIQYF. DNA of the CDR3: TGTGCCAGCAGCTCCCAGGGTCGCATGGGAAACATTCAGTACTTC. Complete variable domain (other parts from reference TRBV5-4 and TRBJ2-4): ETGVTQSPTHLIKTRGQQVTLRCSSQSGHNTVSWYQQALGQGPQFIFQYYREEENGRGNFPPRFSGLQFPNYSSELNVNALELDDSALYLCASSSQGRMGNIQYFGAGTRLSVL.

This clone was detected only once. The identical CDR3 is also encoded by other nucleotide sequences in the sample. The gene calls are TRBV2 and TRBJ1-6; D remains unclear. CDR3 length: 13 amino acids. With 1 base removed from V and 7 bases from J, the gap between germline ends came to 5 bases. From germline, CDR1 is SNHLY and CDR2 FYNNEI. The DNA of the CDR3 is TGTGCCAGCAGTGAAGTAGCCAATTCACCCCTCCACTTT. This codes for CASSEVANSPLHF.

This clone was found once. V usage is TRBV4-1 and J usage is TRBJ1-1; D not resolved. The CDR3 consists of 14 residues. In germline, CDR1 is MGHRA, CDR2 YSYEKL. The V end lost 3 bases, the J end lost 2 bases, and 10 bases lay between the germline ends. The CDR3 DNA reads TGCGCCAGCAGCCAGGGTATGGGTAACACTGAAGCTTTCTTT. Its protein is CASSQGMGNTEAFF.

In this sample, this clone turned up a few times. The chain links TRBV27 to TRBJ1-2, with D possibly matching TRBD1 (5 bases). The germline V gene encodes CDR1 MNHEY and CDR2 SMNVEV (reference sequence). Deletions cut 8 bases from V and 8 bases from J, with 18 bases between. The CDR3 consists of 13 residues. CDR3 region: CASGPGVVKGYTF. The CDR3 DNA reads TGTGCCAGCGGCCCGGGGGTTGTAAAGGGCTACACCTTC.

V usage is TRBV15 and J usage is TRBJ2-2, with a tentative D call TRBD2 (6 bases). The CDR3 extends over 14 amino acids. The V end lost 5 bases, the J end lost 5 bases, and 12 bases lay between the germline ends. From germline, CDR1 is LNHNV and CDR2 YYDKDF (reference sequence). CDR3 in amino acids: CATSSGLSTGELFF. As DNA, the CDR3 is TGTGCCACCAGCTCGGGACTTTCGACCGGGGAGCTGTTTTTT.

The chain has TRBV5-1 and TRBJ2-5; 13 bases agree with TRBD2. The CDR3 sequence is 16 residues long. V lost 4 bases, J lost 3 bases, and 6 bases stayed unmatched. Germline V CDR1 and CDR2: SGHRS, YFSETQ. The CDR3 bases are TGCGCCAGCAGCACGGGGGGACTAGCGGGAAAAGAGACCCAGTACTTC. Protein product: CASSTGGLAGKETQYF.

This chain links TRBV7-9 with TRBJ2-5, with D unclear. Germline V gene lookup returns CDR1 SEHNR and CDR2 FQNEAQ (reference sequence). The CDR3 totals 16 residues. The V gene lost 1 base and the J gene lost 0 bases, with 12 bases spanning the gap. The CDR3 here is CASSLGALMYQETQYF. The CDR3 DNA reads as TGTGCCAGCAGCTTAGGTGCCTTGATGTACCAAGAGACCCAGTACTTC.

The chain couples TRBV29-1 to TRBJ1-2; TRBD1 matches 10 bases. Germline V lookup: CDR1 SQVTM, CDR2 ANQGSEA. The length of the CDR3 is 12 residues. V was clipped by 3 bases and J by 6 bases; unmatched bases: 1. The CDR3 reads CSVEGTGDGYTF. The CDR3 coding sequence is TGCAGCGTTGAGGGGACAGGGGATGGCTACACCTTC.

The chain couples TRBV2 to TRBJ1-5; a possible D gene is TRBD1 (6 bases). Trimming cost V 3 bases and J 2 bases, with 11 bases left between them. Germline-derived CDR1 and CDR2 are SNHLY and FYNNEI. The CDR3 loop spans 15 amino acids. The CDR3 bases are TGTGCCAGCAGTGATAGGGCAGGGGGCAATCAGCCCCAGCATTTT. This translates into CASSDRAGGNQPQHF.

V is TRBV9 and J is TRBJ2-1; the match to TRBD2 covers 13 bases. The germline CDR1 and CDR2 sequences are SGDLS and YYNGEE. The CDR3 is 16 amino acids. J was trimmed by 3 bases and V by 3 bases; bases with no gene match: 3. CDR3 nucleotides: TGTGCCAGCAGCGCCGGACTAGCGGGGGACTACAATGAGCAGTTCTTC. Protein: CASSAGLAGDYNEQFF.

V is TRBV7-9 and J is TRBJ2-5; D unresolved. CDR3 length: 16 residues. V lost 2 bases to trimming and J lost 3 bases, with 16 bases between them. Per the germline V gene, CDR1 is SEHNR and CDR2 is FQNEAQ (reference sequence). DNA for the CDR3: TGTGCCAGCAGCTTACTGGGCCGAAATATAGAAGAGACCCAGTACTTC. Its protein product is CASSLLGRNIEETQYF.

This clone was seen only a few times. In nucleotides, the CDR3 is TGTGCCAGCAGTAAGCGCTACGAGCAGTACTTC. Its translation: CASSKRYEQYF. The chain is built from TRBV25-1 and TRBJ2-7; D gene unclear. V gave up 5 bases and J gave up 3 bases, with 5 bases separating them. The CDR3 runs to 11 residues. The V gene's germline CDR1 is MGHDK and CDR2 SYGVNS.

The chain couples TRBV5-6 to TRBJ2-1; no clear D. V was shortened by 1 base and J by 7 bases, with 18 bases between the two germline ends. The CDR3 extends over 16 amino acids. The germline V gene has CDR1 SGHDT and CDR2 YYEEEE. In DNA, the CDR3 is TGTGCCAGCAGCTTGTATATGGATTGGAGTGAAAATGAGCAGTTCTTC. Translated: CASSLYMDWSENEQFF. The whole variable domain, filled in from reference TRBV5-6 and TRBJ2-1, reads DAGVTQSPTHLIKTRGQQVTLRCSPKSGHDTVSWYQQALGQGPQFIFQYYEEEERQRGNFPDRFSGHQFPNYSSELNVNALLLGDSALYLCASSLYMDWSENEQFFGPGTRLTVL.

This chain connects TRBV13 to TRBJ1-1; no definite D call. Trimming shortened V by 5 bases and J by 1 base, and 14 bases separated the two germline ends. Germline CDR1 is PRHDT and CDR2 is FYEKMQ (reference sequence). This CDR3 has 15 amino acids. The CDR3 DNA reads as TGTGCCAGCAGCCCCAATTTTCTGTGGAACACTGAAGCTTTCTTT. Amino acids: CASSPNFLWNTEAFF.

The chain recombines TRBV5-4 with TRBJ2-1, with D perhaps matching TRBD1 (6 bases). The ends were cut back, 5 bases at V and 8 bases at J, with 14 bases in the middle. CDR3 length equals 13 residues. Germline CDR1 and CDR2: SGHNT and YYREEE (reference sequence). Here the CDR3 reads CASSKQGIHEQFF. CDR3 DNA: TGTGCCAGCAGTAAACAGGGTATCCATGAGCAGTTCTTC.

The chain recombines TRBV14 with TRBJ2-1; 10 nucleotides line up with TRBD1. This CDR3 has 16 residues. The germline CDR1 and CDR2 sequences are SGHDN and FVKESK. V dropped 0 bases and J dropped 10; count of bases not matched to a gene: 9. The CDR3 region has the DNA TGTGCCAGCAGCCAAGATTGGACAGGGGGGCCTAGGGAGCAGTTCTTC. It specifies CASSQDWTGGPREQFF. The whole variable domain, filled in from reference TRBV14 and TRBJ2-1, reads EAGVTQFPSHSVIEKGQTVTLRCDPISGHDNLYWYRRVMGKEIKFLLHFVKESKQDESGMPNNRFLAERTGGTYSTLKVQPAELEDSGVYFCASSQDWTGGPREQFFGPGTRLTVL.

The chain uses TRBV19 and TRBJ1-5, with D maybe TRBD1 (6 bases). Germline assignment: CDR1 LNHDA and CDR2 SQIVND (reference sequence). This CDR3 has 13 residues. V dropped 3 bases and J dropped 7 bases, with 10 bases sitting between them. DNA of the CDR3: TGTGCCAGTAGTATTGGACAGAGCCAGCCCCAGCATTTT. Its translation is CASSIGQSQPQHF.

This chain connects TRBV7-8 to TRBJ2-3; 11 bases are shared with TRBD1. With V trimmed by 4 bases and J by 3 bases, 3 bases remained unmatched. CDR1 and CDR2 from the germline V gene are SGHVS and FQNEAQ. This CDR3 region has 15 residues. The CDR3 DNA reads TGTGCCAGCAGCTGGAGGGACAGGGGGACAGATACGCAGTATTTT. Protein sequence: CASSWRDRGTDTQYF.

The chain links TRBV15 to TRBJ1-2; a possible D gene is TRBD1 (6 bases). CDR1 and CDR2 (germline): LNHNV, YYDKDF (reference sequence). This CDR3 is 14 amino acids long. Trimming pared 0 bases from V and 5 bases from J, leaving 10 bases between. The CDR3 DNA follows: TGTGCCACCAGCAGAGACAGGGGAAGGTATGGCTACACCTTC. Its translation is CATSRDRGRYGYTF.

This clone has more than one count but fewer than ten. The chain employs TRBV9 and TRBJ1-3, with 7 bases matching TRBD1. Germline V gene data show CDR1 as SGDLS and CDR2 as YYNGEE. V lost 4 bases and J lost 0; bases outside the gene matches: 4. The CDR3 totals 15 residues. As DNA, the CDR3 is TGTGCCAGCAGCTCCGGGACAGTCTCTGGAAACACCATATATTTT. Translating it yields CASSSGTVSGNTIYF.

This clone was found a few times. The rearrangement uses TRBV2 and TRBJ2-7, with TRBD1 matching over 10 bases. The CDR3 extends over 13 amino acids. J was trimmed by 4 bases and V by 6 bases; bases with no gene match: 3. Germline CDR1 and CDR2: SNHLY and FYNNEI. In DNA, the CDR3 is TGTGCCAGCAGGACGGACAGGGGGTACGAGCAGTACTTC. Protein sequence: CASRTDRGYEQYF.

This sequence joins TRBV4-1 and TRBJ2-7; 8 nucleotides align to TRBD1. V trimming: 4 bases; J trimming: 2 bases; junction bases outside the gene matches: 7. CDR3 length equals 15 residues. CDR1 MGHRA and CDR2 YSYEKL come from the germline V gene. DNA for the CDR3: TGCGCCAGCAGCCCCTTGGACAGGGACACCTACGAGCAGTACTTC. As protein: CASSPLDRDTYEQYF.